Following are 30 T cell receptor beta chains from one sample sequenced in a study of blood T cells in healthy people across ages. Alongside a J-beta primer mix, a sample-barcoded 5' primer served in a second PCR lasting about 7 to 12 cycles. TCRdb re-called the 5' RACE reads with MiXCR, one entry per CDR3 protein. The sample has around 1.5 million distinct CDR3 sequences, approximately 42% seen once. Source material: blood. The source of these receptors is a woman aged 18-30 years in good health.

The chain combines TRBV30 with TRBJ1-1, with a possible D match to TRBD1 (5 bases). The CDR3 runs 13 residues. From germline, CDR1 is GTSNPN and CDR2 SVGIG (reference sequence). Trimming left V 5 bases short and J 3 bases short, with 13 bases between. In nucleotides, the CDR3 is TGTGCCTGGGAGGGTGGAGGGGACACTGAAGCTTTCTTT. Its protein product is CAWEGGGDTEAFF.

The V and J genes are TRBV7-2 and TRBJ1-3; D is uncertain. This CDR3 is 15 amino acids long. V was pared by 6 bases and J by 0 bases, with 12 bases between. Germline CDR1 is SGHTA and CDR2 is FQGNSA. The CDR3 sequence is CASSFTGDSGNTIYF. The CDR3 coding sequence is TGTGCCAGCAGTTTCACGGGAGACTCTGGAAACACCATATATTTT.

This clonotype was recorded a few times. V is TRBV12-3 or TRBV12-4 and J is TRBJ2-4; D is unresolved. The CDR3 covers 18 residues. V was shortened by 1 base and J by 0 bases, with 16 bases between the two germline ends. In DNA form, the CDR3 reads TGTGCCAGCAGTTTAGATCCCCCTGAACTTATAGCCAAAAACATTCAGTACTTC. It encodes CASSLDPPELIAKNIQYF.

This sequence joins TRBV28 and TRBJ2-1; weak D call: TRBD2 (6 bases). The CDR3 covers 16 residues. The germline V and J ends were trimmed by 7 bases and 7 bases, with 23 bases remaining between them. Germline V gives CDR1 MDHEN, CDR2 SYDVKM. DNA of the CDR3: TGTGCCAGCACCCGGGGCCCGGGAGAAGCAAAAAATGAGCAGTTCTTC. Its protein is CASTRGPGEAKNEQFF.

The V and J genes are TRBV9 and TRBJ1-1; D ambiguous. CDR3 size: 15 residues. Deletions cut 0 bases from V and 3 bases from J, with 12 bases between. In germline, CDR1 is SGDLS, CDR2 YYNGEE. CDR3 coding DNA: TGTGCCAGCAGCGTAGGTTTTCGGGGAGACACTGAAGCTTTCTTT. It is translated as CASSVGFRGDTEAFF.

There are a few counts of this clonotype. The chain combines TRBV20-1 with TRBJ2-4; 10 bases are shared with TRBD2. CDR1 is DFQATT and CDR2 is SNEGSKA in the germline V gene (reference sequence). V lost 3 bases to trimming and J lost 7 bases; unmatched junction nucleotides: 6. This CDR3 region has 14 residues. Written as DNA, the CDR3 is TGCAGTGCTAGTCGGCTAGCGGGAGCGAACATTCAGTACTTC. Amino acid sequence: CSASRLAGANIQYF.

This clonotype has only a few counts. J is TRBJ1-2 and V is TRBV12-3 or TRBV12-4; D might be TRBD1 (5 bases). The CDR3 extends over 14 amino acids. Between the trimmed V and J ends, which lost 7 bases and 8 bases, there was a span of 20 bases. CDR3 region: CASNSVIQEGGYTF. The CDR3 DNA sequence: TGTGCCAGCAATTCAGTCATACAGGAGGGAGGCTACACCTTC.

The V and J genes are TRBV2 and TRBJ2-4; TRBD2 might be the D (5 bases). Matching the DNA end better, TRBJ2-5 makes the J call doubtful. CDR1 is SNHLY and CDR2 is FYNNEI in the germline V gene. This CDR3 has 15 amino acids. Here the CDR3 DNA reads TGTGCCAGCAGTGTCCTAGGTAGCGACAAAGAGACCCAGTACTTC. Translating gives CASSVLGSDKETQYF.

A note on this clonotype: This clone may be a read error of a much larger clone one base away. The rearrangement links TRBV5-1 to TRBJ2-7, with TRBD2 identical over 11 bases. Germline V gene lookup returns CDR1 SGHRS and CDR2 YFSETQ. This CDR3 comprises 15 residues. The CDR3 sequence: CAGSTTSGAYYEQYF. CDR3 nucleotide sequence: TGCGCCGGCAGCACGACTAGCGGGGCATACTACGAGCAGTACTTC.

J is TRBJ1-1 and V is TRBV18, with 10 nucleotides matching TRBD1. CDR3 size: 17 residues. CDR1 and CDR2 from the germline V gene are KGHSH and LQKENI. The V gene end was trimmed by 6 bases and the J gene end by 0 bases; junction bases not matched to a gene: 10. The CDR3 spells CASSQNRDRGMNTEAFF. The CDR3 DNA reads as TGTGCCAGCTCCCAAAATCGGGACAGGGGAATGAACACTGAAGCTTTCTTT.

This clonotype was observed a few times. The chain couples TRBV10-3 to TRBJ2-7; 7 bases match TRBD1. There are 14 residues in the CDR3. CDR1 and CDR2 (germline): ENHRY, SYGVKD. V trimming: 6 bases; J trimming: 0 bases; junction bases outside the gene matches: 5. CDR3 in amino acids: CAISLGTASYEQYF. As DNA, the CDR3 is TGTGCCATCAGCCTCGGGACAGCCTCCTACGAGCAGTACTTC.

V usage is TRBV20-1 and J usage is TRBJ2-3; TRBD2 aligns across 13 bases. The CDR3 consists of 15 residues. The J segment lost 3 bases and the V segment lost 6 bases, leaving 6 bases of the junction unmatched. From germline, CDR1 is DFQATT and CDR2 SNEGSKA (reference sequence). Here the CDR3 reads CSATSGRANTDTQYF. The CDR3 DNA reads as TGCAGTGCCACTAGCGGGAGGGCCAATACAGATACGCAGTATTTT.

The rearrangement links TRBV12-3 or TRBV12-4 to TRBJ2-1; 7 nucleotides match TRBD2. Losses at the gene ends were 7 bases for V and 7 bases for J; bases not matched to a gene: 7. The CDR3 totals 13 residues. The CDR3 DNA follows: TGTGCCAGCACCACTGGGGGAGGGAATGAGCAGTTCTTC. It encodes CASTTGGGNEQFF.

The chain joins TRBV5-1 to TRBJ1-6; the match to TRBD1 covers 7 bases. CDR1 is SGHRS, CDR2 YFSETQ, per germline. This CDR3 is 17 amino acids long. The V and J ends lost 5 bases and 0 bases, in that order; junction bases with no gene match: 8. The CDR3 region is CASSWDSQASYNSPLHF. CDR3 DNA sequence: TGCGCCAGCAGTTGGGACAGTCAGGCCTCCTATAATTCACCCCTCCACTTT.

This chain joins TRBV27 and TRBJ2-1; TRBD1 or TRBD2 may be the D gene (5 bases each). The CDR3 runs 18 residues. Germline CDR1 is MNHEY and CDR2 is SMNVEV (reference sequence). The V end lost 4 bases, the J end lost 11 bases, and 30 bases lay between the germline ends. For the CDR3, the DNA is TGTGCCAGCAGTTCCACCCCTACCGGGACGGAAAGTACAATGAAGCAGTTCTTC. The encoded protein is CASSSTPTGTESTMKQFF.

The chain is built from TRBV2 and TRBJ2-1; D is undetermined. Germline CDR1 and CDR2: SNHLY and FYNNEI. Trimming took 7 bases from V and 6 from J, leaving 19 bases between them. This CDR3 contains 15 residues. The CDR3 spells CASIPLPGVANEQFF. The CDR3 nucleotides are TGTGCCAGCATCCCCCTTCCGGGTGTGGCCAATGAGCAGTTCTTC.

This clonotype was picked up a small number of times. This sequence joins TRBV7-2 and TRBJ2-1; 7 nucleotides agree with TRBD2. In germline, CDR1 is SGHTA, CDR2 FQGNSA. This CDR3 is built from 15 residues. V lost 1 base and J lost 7; bases outside the gene matches: 7. The CDR3 reads CASSLGAGAGNEQFF. Here the CDR3 DNA reads TGTGCCAGCAGCTTAGGTGCGGGAGCTGGGAATGAGCAGTTCTTC.

The rearrangement uses TRBV10-3 and TRBJ1-2; D may be TRBD1 (5 bases). With 8 bases removed from V and 8 bases from J, the gap between germline ends came to 15 bases. The CDR3 consists of 12 residues. Germline-derived CDR1 and CDR2 are ENHRY and SYGVKD. This CDR3 reads CAIYGAEGGYTF. The CDR3 DNA reads as TGTGCCATCTACGGGGCAGAGGGGGGCTACACCTTC.

The chain couples TRBV14 to TRBJ1-2; D may be TRBD1 (5 bases). Germline CDR1 SGHDN, CDR2 FVKESK. Trimming cost V 3 bases and J 6 bases, with 20 bases left between them. The CDR3 loop spans 16 amino acids. As DNA, the CDR3 is TGTGCCAGCAGCCATGACATTGGGGGGTCCGAGGATGGCTACACCTTC. This gives the protein CASSHDIGGSEDGYTF.

V usage is TRBV7-9 and J usage is TRBJ1-6, with a possible D match to TRBD1 (6 bases). V was pared by 4 bases and J by 8 bases, with 24 bases between. Germline V lookup: CDR1 SEHNR, CDR2 FQNEAQ (reference sequence). There are 18 residues in the CDR3. The CDR3 is CASSSEGQPRGYDSPLHF. The CDR3 coding sequence is TGTGCCAGCAGCTCCGAAGGACAGCCCCGTGGATATGATTCACCCCTCCACTTT. The full variable domain, completed using reference TRBV7-9 and TRBJ1-6, is DTGVSQNPRHKITKRGQNVTFRCDPISEHNRLYWYRQTLGQGPEFLTYFQNEAQLEKSRLLSDRFSAERPKGSFSTLEIQRTEQGDSAMYLCASSSEGQPRGYDSPLHFGNGTRLTVT.

The chain has TRBV27 and TRBJ2-7; the match to TRBD2 covers 8 bases. The CDR3 consists of 15 residues. V was pared by 3 bases and J by 0 bases, with 4 bases of the junction left unmatched. The germline CDR1 and CDR2 sequences are MNHEY and SMNVEV (reference sequence). The CDR3 region is CASSFSGVSSYEQYF. Written as DNA, the CDR3 is TGTGCCAGCAGTTTTAGCGGGGTGAGCTCCTACGAGCAGTACTTC.

Ten or more counts support this clonotype. Germline is not matched at one junction end, which may reflect a read error. V gene TRBV5-1 combines with J gene TRBJ2-7; D gene ambiguous. Germline assignment: CDR1 SGHRS and CDR2 YFSETQ. The CDR3 contains 14 residues. CDR3 protein: CASSLADGSYEQYF. The CDR3, as DNA: TGTGCCAGCAGCTTGGCGGACGGATCCTACGAGCAGTACTTC.

The chain has TRBV12-5 and TRBJ2-1, with D possibly TRBD2 on 6 matching bases. The CDR3 spans 13 residues. Looked up from germline, CDR1 is LGHNT and CDR2 is FRNRAP. Trimming pared 6 bases from V and 8 bases from J, leaving 14 bases between. The CDR3 DNA reads as TGTGCTAGTGGCCCCGGCGGGGTCGATGAGCAGTTCTTC. Amino acids: CASGPGGVDEQFF.

This clonotype turned up a few times. The chain is built from TRBV12-3 or TRBV12-4 and TRBJ2-7; D assignment may be TRBD1 or TRBD2 (5 bases each). The V gene lost 0 bases and the J gene lost 2 bases, with 14 bases spanning the gap. This CDR3 region has 16 residues. CDR3 amino acids: CASSLALGTTTYEQYF. The CDR3 nucleotides are TGTGCCAGCAGTTTAGCGCTCGGGACCACTACCTACGAGCAGTACTTC.

A note on this clonotype: With a much larger clone just one base away, this may be a read error. The chain links TRBV2 to TRBJ1-1; D is unclear. The CDR3 contains 13 residues. Trimming cost V 6 bases and J 1 base, with 9 bases left between them. Germline V gives CDR1 SNHLY, CDR2 FYNNEI. This CDR3 reads CASSGWENTEAFF. CDR3 bases: TGTGCCAGCAGCGGCTGGGAGAACACTGAAGCTTTCTTT.

The chain combines TRBV6-6 with TRBJ2-4; 10 bases line up with TRBD2. V was pared by 2 bases and J by 7 bases, with 11 bases of the junction left unmatched. This CDR3 contains 17 residues. Per the germline V gene, CDR1 is MNHNY and CDR2 is SVGAGI (reference sequence). The CDR3 DNA reads as TGTGCCAGCAGTTACCCCGGGGCTACTAGCGGGGCTAACATTCAGTACTTC. Translated: CASSYPGATSGANIQYF.

This clonotype was counted a single time. The chain carries TRBV6-5 and TRBJ2-6; 8 bases match TRBD1. V lost 8 bases, J lost 0 bases, and 3 bases stayed unmatched. The CDR3 loop spans 15 amino acids. Looked up from germline, CDR1 is MNHEY and CDR2 is SVGAGI. The CDR3 protein is CASGDRYSGANVLTF. The CDR3, as DNA: TGTGCCAGCGGGGACAGGTACTCTGGGGCCAACGTCCTGACTTTC.

This clonotype was found a few times. V usage is TRBV10-3 and J usage is TRBJ1-1, with D hard to call. Between the trimmed V and J ends, which lost 2 bases and 11 bases, there was a span of 15 bases. The germline gives CDR1 ENHRY, CDR2 SYGVKD. CDR3 size: 13 residues. CDR3 sequence: CAISETHRQPAFF. CDR3 in DNA: TGTGCCATCAGTGAGACACACCGGCAACCGGCTTTCTTT.

The chain carries TRBV5-1 and TRBJ2-7, with no clear D. The CDR3 consists of 12 residues. V gave up 2 bases and J gave up 4 bases, with 7 bases separating them. Germline lookup yields CDR1 SGHRS and CDR2 YFSETQ. The chain's CDR3 is CASSFDLYEQYF. Here the CDR3 DNA reads TGCGCCAGCAGCTTCGATTTATACGAGCAGTACTTC.

On this clonotype itself: Given a much more abundant clone one base away, this may be a read error. The chain employs TRBV7-9 and TRBJ2-7, with 9 bases identical to TRBD2. V shed 3 bases and J 2 bases; nucleotides not matched to a gene: 2. The CDR3 has 14 amino acids. CDR1 and CDR2 (germline): SEHNR, FQNEAQ (reference sequence). The CDR3 DNA follows: TGTGCCAGCAGCTTTAGCGGGAGCACCTACGAGCAGTACTTC. It translates to CASSFSGSTYEQYF.